Shown below are 18 T cell receptor beta chains from a single sample sequenced in a study of blood T cell repertoires in COVID-19. Sequencing used immunoSEQ multiplex PCR; TCRdb keeps in-frame clones, though not all of them. The repertoire holds around 170,000 clones, with 80% to 85% as singletons. Sequenced material: peripheral blood. Source of these receptors: a man younger than 35 with active or convalescent COVID-19.

The chain links TRBV7-9 to TRBJ2-3; TRBD2 matches at 8 bases. This CDR3 has 15 residues. Germline trimming cut 3 bases from V and 3 bases from J; bases unmatched to any gene: 5. The germline CDR1 and CDR2 sequences are SEHNR and FQNEAQ (reference sequence). The CDR3 nucleotides read TGTGCCAGCAGCTTTAGCGGGATGAGGACAGATACGCAGTATTTT. This sequence encodes CASSFSGMRTDTQYF.

This rearrangement joins TRBV5-1 to TRBJ2-1; 10 bases match TRBD2. After removal of 1 base from V and 3 bases from J, the junction contained 4 bases not matched to a gene. Germline V CDR1 and CDR2: SGHRS, YFSETQ. This CDR3 comprises 16 residues. Here the CDR3 DNA reads TGCGCCAGCAGCTTGCCCGGGACTAGCGACTACAATGAGCAGTTCTTC. Its translation: CASSLPGTSDYNEQFF.

J is TRBJ1-2 and V is TRBV5-1, with D possibly matching TRBD1 (6 bases). V was trimmed by 0 bases and J by 4 bases, leaving 7 bases between them. Germline V gene data show CDR1 as SGHRS and CDR2 as YFSETQ. This CDR3 region has 13 residues. CDR3 amino acids: CASSLGQVYGYTF. As DNA, the CDR3 is TGCGCCAGCAGCTTGGGACAGGTCTATGGCTACACCTTC. Variable domain in full (rest from reference TRBV5-1 and TRBJ1-2): KAGVTQTPRYLIKTRGQQVTLSCSPISGHRSVSWYQQTPGQGLQFLFEYFSETQRNKGNFPGRFSGRQFSNSRSEMNVSTLELGDSALYLCASSLGQVYGYTFGSGTRLTVV.

This clone was seen only once. The gene calls are TRBV6-4 and TRBJ2-3; unclear D gene. The V end was cut by 3 bases, the J end by 0 bases, with 10 bases between. The CDR3 has 15 residues. From germline, CDR1 is MRHNA and CDR2 SNTAGT. The CDR3 region has the DNA TGTGCCAGCAGTGAGGGCAGGCTAAGCACAGATACGCAGTATTTT. Amino acid sequence: CASSEGRLSTDTQYF.

V is TRBV7-9 and J is TRBJ2-6, with TRBD2 as a possible D gene (6 bases). The CDR3 has 17 residues. Per germline, CDR1 SEHNR and CDR2 FQNEAQ (reference sequence). Trimming pared 4 bases from V and 4 bases from J, leaving 17 bases between. CDR3 bases: TGTGCCAGCAGCTGGAAACGGGACTGGTCAGGGGCCAACGTCCTGACTTTC. Protein: CASSWKRDWSGANVLTF.

The chain joins TRBV6-5 to TRBJ2-1, with D possibly TRBD2 on 5 matching bases. Germline V CDR1 and CDR2: MNHEY, SVGAGI. V gave up 4 bases and J gave up 10 bases, with 17 bases separating them. The CDR3 is 14 residues long. CDR3: CASSSPRIAREQFF. CDR3 nucleotide sequence: TGTGCCAGCAGTTCCCCGCGAATAGCGAGAGAGCAGTTCTTC.

V and J are TRBV5-6 and TRBJ2-1; TRBD1 agrees at 9 bases. J was trimmed by 5 bases and V by 5 bases; bases with no gene match: 11. The germline V gene encodes CDR1 SGHDT and CDR2 YYEEEE. The CDR3 extends over 16 amino acids. The CDR3 loop is CASSPRGDRVDNEQFF. For the CDR3, the DNA is TGTGCCAGCAGTCCTCGGGGGGACAGGGTTGACAATGAGCAGTTCTTC.

V and J are TRBV7-9 and TRBJ1-4, with D possibly being TRBD1 (6 bases). Trimming removed 0 bases at V and 6 bases at J, with 11 bases between. The CDR3 is 15 residues long. Germline V lookup: CDR1 SEHNR, CDR2 FQNEAQ (reference sequence). CDR3 sequence: CASSLARGADEKLFF. The CDR3 nucleotides are TGTGCCAGCAGCTTAGCGCGGGGGGCCGATGAAAAACTGTTTTTT.

The rearrangement joins TRBV3-1 (or the pseudogene TRBV3-2) to TRBJ2-3, with TRBD2 matching over 13 bases. J lost 1 base, V lost 5 bases, and 3 bases had no gene match. CDR1 and CDR2 from the germline V gene are LGHDT and YNNKEL (reference sequence). The CDR3 runs 16 residues. The CDR3 DNA sequence: TGTGCCAGCAGCGTCGGACTAGCGGGAGGCACAGATACGCAGTATTTT. Its protein product is CASSVGLAGGTDTQYF.

This sequence joins TRBV10-3 and TRBJ2-3; TRBD2 might be the D (7 bases). Trimming stripped 6 bases from V and 6 bases from J, with 22 bases between. Germline CDR1 reads ENHRY; CDR2 reads SYGVKD. The CDR3 covers 16 residues. Here the CDR3 DNA reads TGTGCCATCAGCACGGGGGGCGAACCCGTTGTGGATACGCAGTATTTT. Its translation: CAISTGGEPVVDTQYF.

The chain uses TRBV6-6 and TRBJ1-1, with 9 bases aligning to TRBD1. Germline V lookup: CDR1 MNHNY, CDR2 SVGAGI (reference sequence). V trimming: 5 bases; J trimming: 6 bases; junction bases outside the gene matches: 10. The CDR3 length is 15 residues. This chain's CDR3 is CASSPGQGKLPEAFF. The DNA of the CDR3 is TGTGCCAGCAGTCCCGGACAGGGGAAATTGCCTGAAGCTTTCTTT.

The V call is TRBV5-1, the J call TRBJ2-3, with D possibly TRBD1 on 6 matching bases. The CDR3 extends over 16 amino acids. V dropped 3 bases and J dropped 0 bases, with 14 bases sitting between them. CDR1 is SGHRS, CDR2 YFSETQ, per germline. This chain's CDR3 is CASSSSRQASTDTQYF. CDR3 nucleotide sequence: TGCGCCAGCAGCTCTAGTAGACAGGCTAGCACAGATACGCAGTATTTT.

This clone was detected only once. The gene calls are TRBV15 and TRBJ2-3, with a weak D call TRBD1 (5 bases). CDR1 and CDR2 (germline): LNHNV, YYDKDF (reference sequence). CDR3 size: 14 residues. The V end was cut by 1 base, the J end by 5 bases, with 10 bases between. The CDR3 sequence is CATSRGTQGDTQYF. CDR3 sequence (DNA): TGTGCCACCAGCAGAGGGACCCAGGGAGATACGCAGTATTTT.

This rearrangement joins TRBV5-1 to TRBJ1-1; D gene uncertain. Looked up from germline, CDR1 is SGHRS and CDR2 is YFSETQ. CDR3 size: 14 residues. Trimming pared 7 bases from V and 1 base from J, leaving 14 bases between. This CDR3 is CASDGPGQNTEAFF. CDR3 DNA sequence: TGCGCCAGCGATGGCCCGGGTCAGAACACTGAAGCTTTCTTT.

The gene calls are TRBV5-1 and TRBJ1-3, with unresolved D. Germline assignment: CDR1 SGHRS and CDR2 YFSETQ. V was cut by 5 bases and J by 0 bases, with 12 bases left in between. CDR3 length: 15 residues. For the CDR3, the DNA is TGCGCCAGCAGACAGAATCAAATCTCTGGAAACACCATATATTTT. This gives the protein CASRQNQISGNTIYF.

The CDR3 nucleotides read TGTGCCAGCAGTTACGGTCCAGGGACCTACGAGCAGTACTTC. Amino acid sequence: CASSYGPGTYEQYF. This chain links TRBV6-2 or TRBV6-3 with TRBJ2-7, with D perhaps matching TRBD1 (5 bases). The length of the CDR3 is 14 residues. V shed 2 bases and J shed 2 bases, with 10 bases lying between them. Germline assignment: CDR1 MNHEY and CDR2 SVGEGT.

The gene calls are TRBV5-6 and TRBJ1-6, with a possible D match to TRBD1 (5 bases). Germline V lookup: CDR1 SGHDT, CDR2 YYEEEE. The length of the CDR3 is 16 residues. Trimming stripped 4 bases from V and 5 bases from J, with 16 bases between. CDR3 nucleotide sequence: TGTGCCAGCAGCCGATTTGGGGCAGAAGATAATTCACCCCTCCACTTT. It specifies CASSRFGAEDNSPLHF.

CDR3 sequence (DNA): TGCGCCAGCAGTCACAGGGTGATCGATGAGCAGTTCTTC. This sequence encodes CASSHRVIDEQFF. This chain links TRBV10-1 with TRBJ2-1; possible D gene TRBD1, 6 bases. V shed 5 bases and J shed 8 bases, with 13 bases lying between them. The germline gives CDR1 WNHNN, CDR2 SYGVQD (reference sequence). The length of the CDR3 is 13 residues.